The clone carrying this T cell receptor beta chain was seen a handful of times. This sample is part of a study of blood T cell repertoires in COVID-19. As for the study in general: PBMCs, B-cell-depleted T cells, or T cells were the source of the cDNA or gDNA that made up the material.

How the authors handled the data: Amplification of reference gene primers provided the estimated nucleated cell counts. Measured with immunoSEQ multiplex PCR; TCRdb has only the in-frame clones, and not every one. The DNA gave D and trimming, while V, J and clone size come from that table. The sample shows 150,000 to 250,000 clones, about 85% of them seen only once. V was pared by 2 bases and J by 2 bases, with 10 bases between. The germline V gene has CDR1 MNHEY and CDR2 SVGEGT. CDR3 length equals 14 residues. The study counted Cohort 3 donors as recovered given two negative PCRs, clearance, or symptom resolution.

The clonotype was recovered from a woman between 25 and 40 years old who had recovered from COVID-19. V usage is TRBV6-2 or TRBV6-3 and J usage is TRBJ2-7, with D possibly being TRBD2 (6 bases). The sequenced sample was PBMCs or T cells enriched from blood (not recorded which). In DNA form, the CDR3 reads TGTGCCAGCAGTTACGGCGGAGGGGCCTACGAGCAGTACTTC. Translation: CASSYGGGAYEQYF.